A single sample gave rise to the 6 T cell receptor beta chains below, sequenced in a study of regulatory T cells in long-lasting Graves disease (dated by TCRdb to the early 2020s). Library construction relied on multiplex PCR. The reads were generated on an Illumina HiSeq 4000. CDR3 regions were amplified by Arm-PCR with iRepertoire HTBI primers to construct TCR beta libraries. TCRdb reprocessed the public reads (quality trimming at Q25 with fastp, clone calling with MiXCR) and kept in-frame beta chains. Merged by CDR3 protein, the rows form single entries marked with the most common genes and DNA. This sample comprises about 420,000 distinct CDR3 sequences, 16% of them detected only once. 20% to 25% of the sample goes to the ten largest clones. Per the publication, the time point label means: newly diagnosed GD, antithyroid drugs for less than 3 months. RNA was extracted from PBMCs in TRIzol for both TCR sequencing and RNA sequencing.

These data also formed part of another study, on T cells in Graves' hyperthyroidism and ophthalmopathy.

This material consisted of peripheral blood mononuclear cells (PBMCs), taken at new diagnosis, from a patient treated with antithyroid drugs. These receptors all come from a woman between 18 and 29 years old with Graves disease. Donor details come from another sample of the same person, matched by shared clones.

This clonotype has at least ten counts. The gene calls are TRBV12-3 or TRBV12-4 and TRBJ2-1; 8 bases map to TRBD2. The J segment lost 8 bases and the V segment lost 2 bases, leaving 11 bases of the junction unmatched. This CDR3 has 16 residues. The CDR3 DNA reads TGTGCCAGCAGTTTAATCTCCGGGAGGGCCGGGGATGAGCAGTTCTTC. It codes for CASSLISGRAGDEQFF.

This clonotype was counted ten times or more. The chain is built from TRBV28 and TRBJ2-7; 14 nucleotides line up with TRBD2. The CDR3 totals 18 residues. Germline V lookup: CDR1 MDHEN, CDR2 SYDVKM. The J segment lost 2 bases and the V segment lost 5 bases, leaving 11 bases of the junction unmatched. The CDR3 protein is CASSPPGLAGAGPYEQYF. The DNA for the CDR3 is TGTGCCAGCAGTCCCCCGGGACTAGCGGGAGCGGGGCCCTACGAGCAGTACTTC. Filled out from reference TRBV28 and TRBJ2-7, the complete variable domain reads DVKVTQSSRYLVKRTGEKVFLECVQDMDHENMFWYRQDPGLGLRLIYFSYDVKMKEKGDIPEGYSVSREKKERFSLILESASTNQTSMYLCASSPPGLAGAGPYEQYFGPGTRLTVT.

This clonotype has ten or more counts. The chain uses TRBV20-1 and TRBJ1-1, with TRBD1 identical over 10 bases. Germline V gene lookup returns CDR1 DFQATT and CDR2 SNEGSKA (reference sequence). CDR3 length: 16 residues. Trimming removed 0 bases from V and 2 bases from J; junction bases left unmatched: 6. The CDR3 DNA sequence: TGCAGTGCTAGAGATTGGGGACAGGGGTTAAACACTGAAGCTTTCTTT. This sequence encodes CSARDWGQGLNTEAFF.

The chain links TRBV27 to TRBJ1-1; TRBD1 might be the D (5 bases). The CDR3 is 15 residues long. The germline V gene has CDR1 MNHEY and CDR2 SMNVEV (reference sequence). V lost 6 bases and J 0 bases, leaving 14 bases between the germline ends. The DNA for the CDR3 is TGTGCCAGCAGCTTAGGGGTAGGGCTGAACACTGAAGCTTTCTTT. Translated, it gives CASSLGVGLNTEAFF.

This clonotype was seen repeatedly, ten times or more. This chain links TRBV5-5 with TRBJ2-7; TRBD1 matches 7 bases. Germline loops: CDR1 SGHKS, CDR2 YYEKEE (reference sequence). The ends lost 3 bases at V and 6 bases at J; junction bases unmatched: 6. The CDR3 has 13 residues. In DNA form, the CDR3 reads TGTGCCAGCAGCTCAATTGACAGGGTCGAGCAGTACTTC. Translation gives CASSSIDRVEQYF.

This clonotype was picked up many times. This rearrangement joins TRBV7-9 to TRBJ2-3; D remains ambiguous. Germline lookup yields CDR1 SEHNR and CDR2 FQNEAQ (reference sequence). The CDR3 sequence is 15 residues long. V dropped 1 base and J dropped 4 bases, with 12 bases sitting between them. The CDR3 sequence: CASSLGQILADTQYF. The CDR3 nucleotides read TGTGCCAGCAGCTTAGGTCAAATTTTGGCAGATACGCAGTATTTT. Based on the CDR3 plus reference TRBV7-9 and TRBJ2-3, the full variable domain is DTGVSQNPRHKITKRGQNVTFRCDPISEHNRLYWYRQTLGQGPEFLTYFQNEAQLEKSRLLSDRFSAERPKGSFSTLEIQRTEQGDSAMYLCASSLGQILADTQYFGPGTRLTVL.